This TCR beta chain was obtained from a study of OX40 agonist ivuxolimab in advanced cancers. About the full investigation: Ivuxolimab was an agonistic, fully human IgG2 monoclonal antibody directed against OX40 (CD134), a costimulatory receptor. The paper reports the monotherapy dose-escalation portion (N = 52 patients) of the phase I ivuxolimab trial. The purpose of peripheral TCRbeta sequencing was to test whether ivuxolimab changed TCR sequence diversity and led to clonal T-cell expansion. Patients were allowed to have had prior anti-PD-1, anti-PD-L1 or anti-CTLA-4 therapy, and approximately 43% of the dose-escalation patients had previously received checkpoint inhibitors. Intravenous ivuxolimab was administered to patients every 2 weeks at six dose levels: 0.01, 0.1, 0.3, 1.5, 3 and 10 mg/kg. In the dose-escalation cohort, more than 80% of patients were male, and the mean age was around 65 years with a range of roughly 20 to 79. Partial responses occurred in three dose-escalation patients: two with cutaneous melanoma and one with hepatocellular carcinoma. Among the roughly 52 dose-escalation patients, roughly 20 had hepatocellular carcinoma, around 15 melanoma, 9 renal cell carcinoma and 9 head and neck cancer.

CDR3 length: 13 amino acids, cysteine to phenylalanine. Kept here is only the CDR3 DNA, which spans 39 bases and is read in frame from base 1. CDR1 WSHSY and CDR2 SAAADI are derived from the germline V gene. Cut back by 0 bases and 10 bases, the V and J ends lie 9 bases apart. The trial excluded patients who had a history of autoimmune disease or who were on systemic immunosuppression. In every dose cohort, peripheral blood was drawn for TCR sequencing at baseline, cycle 4 day 1, and cycle 7 day 1. Samples were obtained from an open-label, multicenter, first-in-human phase I dose-escalation trial of ivuxolimab. The trial enrolled adults with locally advanced or metastatic head and neck squamous cell, hepatocellular, melanoma or renal cell carcinoma. Before TCR sequencing, CD4+ T cells and CD8+ T cells from peripheral blood were sorted into separate populations. Genomic DNA was isolated from the sorted cells so that the TCRbeta CDR3 region could be sequenced. The immunoSEQ Assay was used for sequencing of TCRbeta CDR3 regions. Here the immuneACCESS table is served through TCRdb, limited to in-frame sequences with V and J called. Missing clones are a known gap in these copies; in checked studies unresolved V genes cover under half, and the rest lacks a known reason. The sample table shows some 61,000 clones, and 85% to 90% are seen once. Clones ranked in the top ten supply about 5.1% of the sample.

Results and caveats for the whole study, not just this receptor: In partial responders in the 0.1-3.0 mg/kg groups, normalized peripheral clonal expansion was found to be among the lowest, especially among CD8+ T cells. The antigen specificity of the peripheral T cells that underwent clonal expansion was not determined. On average, CD8+ T cells showed more expanded clones than CD4+ T cells after ivuxolimab. At doses of 0.1 to 3.0 mg/kg, clonal expansion of both CD4+ and CD8+ blood T cells was observed from baseline to week 6. Low levels of normalized T-cell clonal expansion were also seen in some nonresponding patients.

A remark on this clone: There is no known antigen for this receptor. No base qualities exist here, and no much larger clone lies one base off it.

The rearrangement combines TRBV10-2 with TRBJ1-4; no D segment can be confidently identified. The sample consisted of CD4+ or CD8+ T cells sorted from blood, taken in a trial of the OX40 agonist ivuxolimab. This clonotype was obtained from an adult with an advanced solid tumor such as melanoma, head and neck, liver or kidney cancer. At the DNA level, the sequence is TGCGCCAGCAGTGAGTCGAGGGTGGGAAAACTGTTTTTT. It is translated as CASSESRVGKLFF.